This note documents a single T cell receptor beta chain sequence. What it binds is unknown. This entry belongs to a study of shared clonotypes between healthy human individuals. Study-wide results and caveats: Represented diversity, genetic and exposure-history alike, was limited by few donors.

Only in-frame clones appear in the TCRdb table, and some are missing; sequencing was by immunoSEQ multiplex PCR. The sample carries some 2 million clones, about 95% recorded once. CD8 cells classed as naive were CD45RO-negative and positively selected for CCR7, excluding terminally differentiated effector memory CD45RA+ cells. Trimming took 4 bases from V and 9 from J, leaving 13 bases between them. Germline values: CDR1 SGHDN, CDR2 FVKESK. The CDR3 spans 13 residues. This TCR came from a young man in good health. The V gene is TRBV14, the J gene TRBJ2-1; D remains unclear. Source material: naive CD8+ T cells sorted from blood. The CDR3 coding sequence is TGTGCCAGCAGCCCGCTGGTAGGCCTTGAGCAGTTCTTC. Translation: CASSPLVGLEQFF. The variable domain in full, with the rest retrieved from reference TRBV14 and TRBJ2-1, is EAGVTQFPSHSVIEKGQTVTLRCDPISGHDNLYWYRRVMGKEIKFLLHFVKESKQDESGMPNNRFLAERTGGTYSTLKVQPAELEDSGVYFCASSPLVGLEQFFGPGTRLTVL.